A single sample is the source of the 5 T cell receptor beta chains below, sequenced in a study of shared clonotypes between healthy human individuals. Sequenced by immunoSEQ multiplex PCR; TCRdb stores in-frame clones only, minus some. The data hold hundreds of thousands of clones, with roughly 87% observed a single time. The sample consisted of memory CD8+ T cells sorted from blood. Described subset: CD45RO+ cells pooled with CCR7-negative TemRA cells. These receptors all stem from a man younger than 35 in good health.

The chain recombines TRBV19 with TRBJ1-2; tentatively, D is TRBD1 (5 bases). This CDR3 spans 12 amino acids. Between the trimmed V and J ends, which lost 1 base and 6 bases, there was a span of 6 bases. The germline CDR1 and CDR2 sequences are LNHDA and SQIVND (reference sequence). In DNA form, the CDR3 reads TGTGCCAGTAGTATAGGGGGCGATGGCTACACCTTC. It codes for CASSIGGDGYTF.

In nucleotides, the CDR3 is TGTGCCAGCAGTTCAGGGGAAGGCTACACCTTC. This codes for CASSSGEGYTF. The J gene is TRBJ1-2, the V gene TRBV6-5, with D possibly TRBD1 on 6 matching bases. Germline CDR1 MNHEY, CDR2 SVGAGI. Trimming took off 4 bases at V and 8 bases at J, with 8 bases between the two ends. There are 11 residues in the CDR3.

The rearrangement uses TRBV2 and TRBJ2-1; D unclear. This CDR3 region has 15 residues. CDR1 and CDR2 (germline): SNHLY, FYNNEI. Trimming took off 3 bases at V and 2 bases at J, with 11 bases between the two ends. CDR3 nucleotide sequence: TGTGCCAGCAGTGAGGGAACAGCCCCCTACAATGAGCAGTTCTTC. Protein sequence: CASSEGTAPYNEQFF.

The chain uses TRBV11-2 and TRBJ2-3; TRBD1 is a possible D gene (5 bases). The CDR3 totals 14 residues. CDR1 is SGHAT and CDR2 is FQNNGV in the germline V gene. Trimming removed 3 bases from V and 4 bases from J, with 11 bases in between. As DNA, the CDR3 is TGTGCCAGCAGCTTTTCCAGGGTGCCAGATACGCAGTATTTT. This codes for CASSFSRVPDTQYF.

This clone has ten or more counts. V usage is TRBV5-6 and J usage is TRBJ1-2; 8 nucleotides agree with TRBD1. The CDR3 length is 13 residues. J lost 4 bases, V lost 7 bases, and 6 bases had no gene match. Germline V gene sequence: CDR1 SGHDT, CDR2 YYEEEE. The CDR3 region is CASFGQGRYGYTF. CDR3 DNA sequence: TGTGCCAGCTTCGGACAGGGACGCTATGGCTACACCTTC.